This entry lists 31 T cell receptor beta chains sequenced from one sample in a study of control samples from healthy donors and cancer patients. Measured with immunoSEQ multiplex PCR; TCRdb has only the in-frame clones, and not every one. The sample records some 140,000 clones, 75% to 90% being singletons. The specimen was blood. The receptor source for this set is a woman in her thirties in good health.

The chain uses TRBV6-5 and TRBJ2-1, with D possibly matching TRBD2 (5 bases). This CDR3 is 15 amino acids long. Between the trimmed V and J ends, which lost 1 base and 7 bases, there was a span of 14 bases. CDR1 and CDR2 from the germline V gene are MNHEY and SVGAGI. CDR3 sequence (DNA): TGTGCCAGCAGTTACTTGAACGGGGTCGGGAATGAGCAGTTCTTC. Amino acids: CASSYLNGVGNEQFF.

The gene calls are TRBV6-5 and TRBJ1-4; unclear D gene. The CDR3 is made up of 13 amino acids. Germline V gene data show CDR1 as MNHEY and CDR2 as SVGAGI. V lost 6 bases and J 3 bases, leaving 8 bases between the germline ends. CDR3 bases: TGTGCCAGCAGGTTTCAGCCTAATGAAAAACTGTTTTTT. Protein: CASRFQPNEKLFF.

The gene calls are TRBV6-5 and TRBJ1-4; D unclear. The CDR3 contains 13 residues. The germline V gene has CDR1 MNHEY and CDR2 SVGAGI. Trimming stripped 2 bases from V and 10 bases from J, with 11 bases between. In DNA, the CDR3 is TGTGCCAGCAGTTACCCCGGCTCGGGAAAACTGTTTTTT. Translating gives CASSYPGSGKLFF.

V is TRBV25-1 and J is TRBJ2-1; D may be TRBD1 or TRBD2 (5 bases each). The V gene lost 11 bases and the J gene lost 0 bases, with 14 bases spanning the gap. Germline CDR1 is MGHDK and CDR2 is SYGVNS. The CDR3 covers 14 residues. This CDR3 reads CAAGTEVSYNEQFF. The CDR3, as DNA: TGTGCCGCAGGGACGGAGGTCTCCTACAATGAGCAGTTCTTC.

This chain connects TRBV28 to TRBJ1-3, with D perhaps TRBD1 (5 bases). The V end lost 2 bases, the J end lost 0 bases, and 8 bases lay between the germline ends. Germline V gene data show CDR1 as MDHEN and CDR2 as SYDVKM. The CDR3 totals 15 residues. CDR3 nucleotide sequence: TGTGCCAGCAGTTTAATACAGGACTCTGGAAACACCATATATTTT. Residues: CASSLIQDSGNTIYF.

In its sample, this clone was seen once. This chain links TRBV6-1 with TRBJ1-1, with a weak D call TRBD1 (6 bases). Germline V gives CDR1 MNHNS, CDR2 SASEGT. Trimming left V 0 bases short and J 4 bases short, with 9 bases between. This CDR3 contains 14 residues. The chain's CDR3 is CASSEAPGVTEAFF. The CDR3 nucleotides are TGTGCCAGCAGTGAAGCGCCAGGGGTCACTGAAGCTTTCTTT.

V usage is TRBV4-2 and J usage is TRBJ2-2; 9 bases align to TRBD2. The germline V gene encodes CDR1 LGHNA and CDR2 YNFKEQ. Trimming removed 0 bases from V and 3 bases from J; junction bases left unmatched: 11. The CDR3 has 19 amino acids. The CDR3 DNA reads as TGTGCCAGCAGCCAAGAACCAGCGGGAGGCCCGCGAGACACCGGGGAGCTGTTTTTT. The encoded protein is CASSQEPAGGPRDTGELFF.

The rearrangement joins TRBV2 to TRBJ2-3; 7 bases map to TRBD1. This CDR3 is 12 amino acids long. The V gene end was trimmed by 5 bases and the J gene end by 8 bases; junction bases not matched to a gene: 4. CDR1 is SNHLY and CDR2 is FYNNEI in the germline V gene. In nucleotides, the CDR3 is TGTGCCAGCAGTTTTGACAGGGCTACGCAGTATTTT. The encoded protein is CASSFDRATQYF.

This chain connects TRBV6-5 to TRBJ1-5; tentatively, D is TRBD1 (6 bases). Between the trimmed V and J ends, which lost 6 bases and 2 bases, there was a span of 14 bases. The germline V gene has CDR1 MNHEY and CDR2 SVGAGI. The CDR3 is 15 residues long. CDR3 in amino acids: CASRKQGSGNQPQHF. DNA of the CDR3: TGTGCCAGCAGGAAACAGGGATCGGGCAATCAGCCCCAGCATTTT.

The V gene is TRBV7-9, the J gene TRBJ1-2; 8 bases line up with TRBD1. Germline values: CDR1 SEHNR, CDR2 FQNEAQ (reference sequence). Germline trimming cut 2 bases from V and 2 bases from J; bases unmatched to any gene: 13. CDR3 length: 18 residues. CDR3 DNA: TGTGCCAGCAGCTTATATCTCCCTGGACAGGGCGAGAACTATGGCTACACCTTC. This codes for CASSLYLPGQGENYGYTF.

V is TRBV7-2 and J is TRBJ2-4, with a tentative D call TRBD1 (5 bases). Trimming removed 0 bases from V and 0 bases from J, with 9 bases in between. CDR1 SGHTA and CDR2 FQGNSA come from the germline V gene. The CDR3 runs 16 residues. In DNA form, the CDR3 reads TGTGCCAGCAGCTTAGCGAGCAGGGTAGCCAAAAACATTCAGTACTTC. Protein: CASSLASRVAKNIQYF.

The chain joins TRBV9 to TRBJ2-3, with D unresolved. V dropped 0 bases and J dropped 2 bases, with 16 bases sitting between them. The V gene's germline CDR1 is SGDLS and CDR2 YYNGEE. This CDR3 comprises 17 residues. CDR3 amino acids: CASSVEWTTTTTDTQYF. CDR3 DNA sequence: TGTGCCAGCAGCGTAGAATGGACCACCACCACCACAGATACGCAGTATTTT.

This clone has just one count. V gene TRBV10-1 combines with J gene TRBJ2-1, with D hard to call. Germline V lookup: CDR1 WNHNN, CDR2 SYGVQD (reference sequence). Deletions cut 0 bases from V and 7 bases from J, with 10 bases between. The CDR3 is 14 amino acids. CDR3 residues: CASSESPTENEQFF. DNA of the CDR3: TGCGCCAGCAGTGAGTCGCCGACGGAGAATGAGCAGTTCTTC.

In its sample, this clone was seen once. The chain carries TRBV19 and TRBJ1-1, with no clear D. Deletions cut 6 bases from V and 1 base from J, with 15 bases between. Germline CDR1 LNHDA, CDR2 SQIVND (reference sequence). The CDR3 spans 15 residues. The CDR3 coding sequence is TGTGCCAGTAGAGCCACGGACGGTTCGAACACTGAAGCTTTCTTT. This codes for CASRATDGSNTEAFF. The full variable domain, its missing parts supplied by reference TRBV19 and TRBJ1-1, is DGGITQSPKYLFRKEGQNVTLSCEQNLNHDAMYWYRQDPGQGLRLIYYSQIVNDFQKGDIAEGYSVSREKKESFPLTVTSAQKNPTAFYLCASRATDGSNTEAFFGQGTRLTVV.

As DNA, the CDR3 is TGTGCCAGCAGTGTGACTAGCGGGAGCTCCTACAATGAGCAGTTCTTC. Amino acid sequence: CASSVTSGSSYNEQFF. The chain recombines TRBV6-1 with TRBJ2-1; TRBD2 matches 12 bases. The CDR3 length is 16 residues. Germline CDR1 reads MNHNS; CDR2 reads SASEGT. The junction had 1 base not matched to a gene; V was cut back by 4 bases and J by 0 bases.

This clone was counted between two and nine times. The chain is built from TRBV18 and TRBJ1-5, with TRBD1 matching over 7 bases. Germline assignment: CDR1 KGHSH and CDR2 LQKENI. Trimming cost V 2 bases and J 4 bases; bases outside gene matches: 11. CDR3 length: 17 residues. CDR3 bases: TGTGCCAGCTCACCAAGGGGACAGCCTGATCTAAATCAGCCCCAGCATTTT. Amino acids: CASSPRGQPDLNQPQHF.

The chain recombines TRBV10-3 with TRBJ2-7; 11 bases fit TRBD1. V lost 6 bases, J lost 5 bases, and 3 bases stayed unmatched. Germline V gives CDR1 ENHRY, CDR2 SYGVKD. This CDR3 has 13 amino acids. The DNA of the CDR3 is TGTGCCATCAGGCGGGGACAGGGGGACGAGCAGTACTTC. It yields the protein CAIRRGQGDEQYF.

J is TRBJ2-7 and V is TRBV3-1 (or the pseudogene TRBV3-2); 8 bases are shared with TRBD2. Germline CDR1 reads LGHDT; CDR2 reads YNNKEL (reference sequence). V was pared by 3 bases and J by 2 bases, with 18 bases of the junction left unmatched. This CDR3 spans 19 amino acids. In nucleotides, the CDR3 is TGTGCCAGCAGCCACCAACCGGGGGGGTTGGACCCCGACCCCTACGAGCAGTACTTC. It specifies CASSHQPGGLDPDPYEQYF.

The chain is built from TRBV19 and TRBJ1-5; TRBD1 aligns across 7 bases. The V gene's germline CDR1 is LNHDA and CDR2 SQIVND (reference sequence). The CDR3 contains 14 residues. Trimming took 5 bases from V and 6 from J; bases not matched to a gene: 7. The CDR3 is CASSPDRDGQPQHF. In DNA form, the CDR3 reads TGTGCCAGTAGTCCTGACAGGGACGGTCAGCCCCAGCATTTT.

In its sample, this clone was seen once. The chain couples TRBV27 to TRBJ1-4; D remains unclear. In germline, CDR1 is MNHEY, CDR2 SMNVEV (reference sequence). CDR3 length equals 14 residues. Trimming cost V 2 bases and J 11 bases, with 15 bases left between them. The CDR3 region is CASSLGSGLGKLFF. The CDR3 DNA is TGTGCCAGCAGTTTAGGCTCAGGCCTTGGGAAACTGTTTTTT.

The rearrangement joins TRBV4-1 to TRBJ1-3, with D hard to call. The CDR3 is made up of 14 amino acids. V lost 2 bases and J lost 0, with 5 bases in between. Germline V lookup: CDR1 MGHRA, CDR2 YSYEKL. The CDR3: CASSQPDSGNTIYF. The CDR3 DNA follows: TGCGCCAGCAGCCAACCCGACTCTGGAAACACCATATATTTT.

The CDR3: CASSQLGAKRNTIYF. The CDR3 DNA is TGTGCCAGCAGCCAACTCGGGGCTAAGAGGAACACCATATATTTT. The chain is built from TRBV3-1 (or the pseudogene TRBV3-2) and TRBJ1-3, with D possibly matching TRBD1 (5 bases). CDR3 length equals 15 residues. Germline V gives CDR1 LGHDT, CDR2 YNNKEL (reference sequence). Trimming took 2 bases from V and 7 from J, leaving 15 bases between them.

The rearrangement joins TRBV12-3 or TRBV12-4 to TRBJ1-1, with TRBD1 as a possible D gene (5 bases). Trimming took 10 bases from V and 3 from J, leaving 12 bases between them. The CDR3 is made up of 12 amino acids. The CDR3, as DNA: TGTGCCATGAAAGGGGACTACACTGAAGCTTTCTTT. This encodes CAMKGDYTEAFF.

The chain uses TRBV11-2 and TRBJ2-7; 11 bases are a match to TRBD2. Germline loops: CDR1 SGHAT, CDR2 FQNNGV. Trimming cost V 5 bases and J 4 bases; bases outside gene matches: 7. The CDR3 contains 15 residues. The DNA for the CDR3 is TGTGCCAGCAGCACGGGGGTAGCGGGAGGGTACGAGCAGTACTTC. Its protein product is CASSTGVAGGYEQYF.

This chain joins TRBV7-2 and TRBJ2-1, with no clear D. The CDR3 length is 12 residues. Trimming took off 5 bases at V and 5 bases at J, with 7 bases between the two ends. The V gene's germline CDR1 is SGHTA and CDR2 FQGNSA. The CDR3 protein is CASSPWHNEQFF. In DNA form, the CDR3 reads TGTGCCAGCAGCCCCTGGCACAATGAGCAGTTCTTC.

This sequence joins TRBV15 and TRBJ2-5, with D perhaps TRBD1 (8 bases). CDR3 length: 17 residues. V was pared by 1 base and J by 5 bases, with 20 bases between. Germline V lookup: CDR1 LNHNV, CDR2 YYDKDF (reference sequence). The CDR3 sequence is CATSRVSSGQGGETQYF. The CDR3 nucleotides read TGTGCCACCAGCAGAGTATCCTCTGGACAGGGAGGGGAGACCCAGTACTTC. Full variable domain (remainder filled in from reference TRBV15 and TRBJ2-5): DAMVIQNPRYQVTQFGKPVTLSCSQTLNHNVMYWYQQKSSQAPKLLFHYYDKDFNNEADTPDNFQSRRPNTSFCFLDIRSPGLGDTAMYLCATSRVSSGQGGETQYFGPGTRLLVL.

This CDR3 is CASSPTSGFYEQYF. DNA of the CDR3: TGTGCCAGCAGCCCGACTAGCGGATTCTACGAGCAGTACTTC. The chain recombines TRBV6-2 or TRBV6-3 with TRBJ2-7, with TRBD2 matching 9 bases. Unmatched junction bases numbered 6, after V lost 6 bases and J lost 3 bases. The CDR3 is 14 amino acids. The germline CDR1 and CDR2 sequences are MNHEY and SVGEGT.

The V gene is TRBV6-5, the J gene TRBJ1-1; D call uncertain. The CDR3 spans 13 residues. Germline values: CDR1 MNHEY, CDR2 SVGAGI. V was pared by 5 bases and J by 0 bases, with 7 bases between. CDR3 nucleotide sequence: TGTGCCAGCAGTAAGTCCATGAACACTGAAGCTTTCTTT. Translation gives CASSKSMNTEAFF.

This rearrangement joins TRBV2 to TRBJ2-7; 16 bases map to TRBD2. The CDR3 contains 17 residues. The V and J ends lost 6 bases and 0 bases, in that order; junction bases with no gene match: 5. CDR1 is SNHLY, CDR2 FYNNEI, per germline. The CDR3 nucleotides are TGTGCCAGCAGAGCCGGGACTAGCGGGAGGGCCTCCTACGAGCAGTACTTC. This gives the protein CASRAGTSGRASYEQYF.

The genes are TRBV6-1 and TRBJ1-2; 12 bases line up with TRBD1. CDR1 is MNHNS, CDR2 SASEGT, per germline. The CDR3 runs 17 residues. After removal of 3 bases from V and 5 bases from J, the junction contained 10 bases not matched to a gene. The CDR3 DNA follows: TGTGCCAGCAGTGACCCCGGGACAGGGGGCTTCGGGTATGGCTACACCTTC. Translating gives CASSDPGTGGFGYGYTF.

Remarks on this clone: The identical CDR3 is also encoded by other nucleotide sequences in the sample. The chain links TRBV7-3 to TRBJ2-2, with D hard to call. Looked up from germline, CDR1 is SGHTA and CDR2 is FQGTGA. This CDR3 is built from 12 residues. V was pared by 6 bases and J by 6 bases, with 8 bases between. The CDR3 coding sequence is TGTGCCAGCAGGTCCAGCCCCGGGGAGCTGTTTTTT. It codes for CASRSSPGELFF.